This T cell receptor (beta chain) emerged from a study of blood T cell repertoires in COVID-19. The protocol was immunoSEQ multiplex PCR, while the TCRdb copy is restricted to in-frame clones and leaves out a portion. The table lists around 330,000 clones, about 89% of them singletons. Germline CDR1 is LGHDT and CDR2 is YNNKEL (reference sequence). The CDR3 extends over 15 amino acids. J lost 7 bases, V lost 4 bases, and 5 bases had no gene match. This receptor was taken from a man aged 55-75 years who had recovered from COVID-19. Sequencing was done on a sample of PBMCs or T cells enriched from blood (not recorded which). The chain recombines TRBV3-1 (or the pseudogene TRBV3-2) with TRBJ2-1; TRBD1 agrees at 12 bases. CDR3 nucleotides: TGTGCCAGCAGCCCGGGGACAGGGGGCGGGAATGAGCAGTTCTTC. Amino acids: CASSPGTGGGNEQFF.